This TCR beta chain emerged from a study of T cell responses to AZD1222 COVID-19 vaccine. The germline V gene has CDR1 LGHDT and CDR2 YNNKEL (reference sequence). The CDR3 consists of 12 residues. The V end was cut by 8 bases, the J end by 3 bases, with 8 bases between. Concerning this clone itself: Its cognate antigen is unknown.

Findings of the study overall: Once two AZD1222 doses were given, Spike-specific TCR breadth and depth went up.

Clones were sequenced by immunoSEQ multiplex PCR, and TCRdb holds only the in-frame ones, with some missing. Altogether around 170,000 clones are present, around 90% being singletons, with the ten largest covering 0.99%. This specimen consisted of peripheral blood, obtained on day 0 of AZD1222 vaccination. This chain joins TRBV3-1 (or the pseudogene TRBV3-2) and TRBJ1-5; D not resolved. The TCR sequence derives from an adult in good health. CDR3 nucleotide sequence: TGTGCCAGCCTTCTCTTCAATCAGCCCCAGCATTTT. It is translated as CASLLFNQPQHF.